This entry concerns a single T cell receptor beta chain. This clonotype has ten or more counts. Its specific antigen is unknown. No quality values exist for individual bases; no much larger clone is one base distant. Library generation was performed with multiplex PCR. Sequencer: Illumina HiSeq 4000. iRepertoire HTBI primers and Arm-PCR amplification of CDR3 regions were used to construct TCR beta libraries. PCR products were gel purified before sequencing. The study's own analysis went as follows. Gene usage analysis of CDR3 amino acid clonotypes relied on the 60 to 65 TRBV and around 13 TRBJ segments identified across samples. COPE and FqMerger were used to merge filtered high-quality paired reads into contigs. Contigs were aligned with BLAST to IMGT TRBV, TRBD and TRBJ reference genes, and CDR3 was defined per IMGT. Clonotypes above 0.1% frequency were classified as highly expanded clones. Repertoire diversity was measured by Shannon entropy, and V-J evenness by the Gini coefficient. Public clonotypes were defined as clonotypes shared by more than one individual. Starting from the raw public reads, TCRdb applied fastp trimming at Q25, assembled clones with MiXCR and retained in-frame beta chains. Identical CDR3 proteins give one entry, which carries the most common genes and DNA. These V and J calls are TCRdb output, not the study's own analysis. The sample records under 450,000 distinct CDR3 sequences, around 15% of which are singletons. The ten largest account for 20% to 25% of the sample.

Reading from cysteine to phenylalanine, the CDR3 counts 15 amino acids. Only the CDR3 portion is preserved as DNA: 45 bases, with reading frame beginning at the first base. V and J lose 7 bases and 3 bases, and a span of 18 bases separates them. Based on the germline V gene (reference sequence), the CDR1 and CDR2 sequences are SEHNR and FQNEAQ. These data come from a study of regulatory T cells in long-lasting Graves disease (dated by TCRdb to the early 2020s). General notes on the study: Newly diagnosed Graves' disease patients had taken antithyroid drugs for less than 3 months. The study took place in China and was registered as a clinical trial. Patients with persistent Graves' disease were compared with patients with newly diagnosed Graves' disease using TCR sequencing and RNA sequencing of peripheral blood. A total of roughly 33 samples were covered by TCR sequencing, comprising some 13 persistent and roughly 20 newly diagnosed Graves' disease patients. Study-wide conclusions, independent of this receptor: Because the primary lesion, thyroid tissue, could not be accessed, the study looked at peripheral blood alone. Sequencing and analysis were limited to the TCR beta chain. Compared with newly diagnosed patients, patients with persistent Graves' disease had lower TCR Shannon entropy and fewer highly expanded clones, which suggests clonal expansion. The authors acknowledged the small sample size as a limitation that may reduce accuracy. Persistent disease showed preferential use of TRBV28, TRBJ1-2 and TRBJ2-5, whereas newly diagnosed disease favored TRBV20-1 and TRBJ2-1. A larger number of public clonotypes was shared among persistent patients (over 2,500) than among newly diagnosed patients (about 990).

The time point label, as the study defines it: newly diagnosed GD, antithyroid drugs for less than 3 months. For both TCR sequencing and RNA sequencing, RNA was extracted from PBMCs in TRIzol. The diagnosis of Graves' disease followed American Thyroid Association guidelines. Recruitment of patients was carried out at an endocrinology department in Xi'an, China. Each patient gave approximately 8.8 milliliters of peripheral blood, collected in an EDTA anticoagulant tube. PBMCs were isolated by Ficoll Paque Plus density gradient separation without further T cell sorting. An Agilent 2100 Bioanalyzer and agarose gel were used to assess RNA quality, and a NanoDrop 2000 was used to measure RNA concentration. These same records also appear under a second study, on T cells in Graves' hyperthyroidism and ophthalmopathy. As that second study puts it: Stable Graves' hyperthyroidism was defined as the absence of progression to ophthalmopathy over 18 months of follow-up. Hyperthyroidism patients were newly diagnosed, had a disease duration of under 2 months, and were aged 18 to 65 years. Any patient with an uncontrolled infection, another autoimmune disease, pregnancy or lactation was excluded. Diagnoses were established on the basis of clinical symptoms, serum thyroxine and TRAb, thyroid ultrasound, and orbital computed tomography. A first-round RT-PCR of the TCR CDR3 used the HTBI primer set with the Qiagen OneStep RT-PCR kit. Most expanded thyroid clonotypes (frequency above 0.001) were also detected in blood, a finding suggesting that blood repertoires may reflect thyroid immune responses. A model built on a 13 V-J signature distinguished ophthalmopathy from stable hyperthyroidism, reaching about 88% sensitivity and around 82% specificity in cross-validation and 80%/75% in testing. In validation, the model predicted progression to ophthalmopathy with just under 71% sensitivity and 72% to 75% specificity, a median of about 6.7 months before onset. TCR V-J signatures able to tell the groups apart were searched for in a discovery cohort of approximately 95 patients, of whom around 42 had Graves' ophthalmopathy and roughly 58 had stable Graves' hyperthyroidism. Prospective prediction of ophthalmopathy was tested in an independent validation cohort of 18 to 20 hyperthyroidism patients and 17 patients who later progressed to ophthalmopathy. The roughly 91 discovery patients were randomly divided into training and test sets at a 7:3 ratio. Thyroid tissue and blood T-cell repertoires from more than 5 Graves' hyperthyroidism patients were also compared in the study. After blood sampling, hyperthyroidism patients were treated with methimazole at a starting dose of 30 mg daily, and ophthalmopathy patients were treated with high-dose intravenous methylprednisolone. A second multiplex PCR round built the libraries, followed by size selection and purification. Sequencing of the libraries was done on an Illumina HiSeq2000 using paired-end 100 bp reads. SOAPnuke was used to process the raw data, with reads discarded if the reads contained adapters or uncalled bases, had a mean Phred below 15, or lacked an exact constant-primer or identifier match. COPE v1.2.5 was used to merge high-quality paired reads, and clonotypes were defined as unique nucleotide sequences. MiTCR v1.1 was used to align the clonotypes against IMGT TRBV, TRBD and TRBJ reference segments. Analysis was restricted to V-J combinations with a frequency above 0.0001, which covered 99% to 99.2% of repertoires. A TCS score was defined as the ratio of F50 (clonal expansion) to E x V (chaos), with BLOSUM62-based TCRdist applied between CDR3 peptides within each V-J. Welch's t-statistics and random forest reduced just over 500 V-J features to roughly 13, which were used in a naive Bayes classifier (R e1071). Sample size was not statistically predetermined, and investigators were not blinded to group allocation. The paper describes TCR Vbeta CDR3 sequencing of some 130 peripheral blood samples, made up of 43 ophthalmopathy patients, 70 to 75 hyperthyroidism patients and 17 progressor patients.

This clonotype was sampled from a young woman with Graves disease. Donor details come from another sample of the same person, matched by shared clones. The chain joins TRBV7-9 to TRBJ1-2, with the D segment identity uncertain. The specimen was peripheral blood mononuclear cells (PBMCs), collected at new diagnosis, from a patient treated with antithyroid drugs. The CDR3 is CASKGAEGPYYGYTF. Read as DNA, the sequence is TGTGCCAGCAAGGGCGCCGAAGGGCCCTACTATGGCTACACCTTC. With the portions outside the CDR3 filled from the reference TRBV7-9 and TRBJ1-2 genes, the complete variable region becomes DTGVSQNPRHKITKRGQNVTFRCDPISEHNRLYWYRQTLGQGPEFLTYFQNEAQLEKSRLLSDRFSAERPKGSFSTLEIQRTEQGDSAMYLCASKGAEGPYYGYTFGSGTRLTVV.